One T cell receptor beta chain is described in this entry. The target antigen is unknown. The sample belongs to a study of monozygotic twins with cystic fibrosis. Assay: immunoSEQ multiplex PCR; the TCRdb copy retains only in-frame clones and omits some. Among some 25,000 clones, 95% to 98% were seen once, and the ten largest hold 2.7%. CDR1 and CDR2 from the germline V gene are MNHNS and SASEGT. Deletions cut 0 bases from V and 1 base from J, with 9 bases between. The length of the CDR3 is 15 residues. Study conclusions and caveats: Median Simpson clonality of 0.0095 suggested naive T cells predominated. Nucleotide-identical clonotype sharing was significantly higher within monozygotic CF twin pairs than between unrelated CF individuals.

This chain joins TRBV6-1 and TRBJ1-1; D gene unclear. The sequence came from a girl aged 2 to 9 with cystic fibrosis. The specimen sequenced was blood. The CDR3 here is CASSEAPVGNTEAFF. The CDR3 DNA is TGTGCCAGCAGTGAAGCCCCAGTAGGGAACACTGAAGCTTTCTTT.